The rows below give T cell receptor beta chains drawn from one sample of a study of blood T cell repertoires in COVID-19. Measured with immunoSEQ multiplex PCR; TCRdb has only the in-frame clones, and not every one. Of roughly 300,000 clones in the sample, around 86% were seen once. The sample comprised PBMCs or T cells enriched from blood (not recorded which). These receptors were collected from a woman aged 18 to 35 who had recovered from COVID-19. CDR3s include the opening cysteine and the closing phenylalanine or tryptophan. D genes are given only for firm matches. Size tells how often a clone was seen (once, few, many) or the class of an expanded clone, and some rows leave it out.

size	V	D	J	CDR3	DNA
-	TRBV5-6	-	TRBJ2-7	CASTWGRETYEQYF	TGTGCCAGCACGTGGGGCAGGGAAACTTACGAGCAGTACTTC
once	TRBV19	-	TRBJ1-1	CASKEGNTEAFF	TGTGCCAGTAAAGAGGGAAACACTGAAGCTTTCTTT
-	TRBV24-1	-	TRBJ2-3	CATSDARTDTQYF	TGTGCCACCAGTGATGCACGGACAGATACGCAGTATTTT
-	TRBV30	-	TRBJ2-4	CAWRGARIMEAKNIQYF	TGTGCCTGGAGAGGGGCGAGGATCATGGAGGCCAAAAACATTCAGTACTTC
-	TRBV10-3	TRBD1	TRBJ1-2	CAISDGTGGTVYGYTF	TGTGCCATCAGTGATGGGACAGGGGGAACCGTATATGGCTACACCTTC
-	TRBV14	TRBD2	TRBJ2-3	CASSHRLAGEPRYF	TGTGCCAGCAGCCACCGACTAGCGGGAGAACCTCGGTATTTT
-	TRBV28	-	TRBJ1-3	CASTPADSFGNTIYF	TGTGCCAGCACCCCCGCGGACAGCTTTGGAAACACCATATATTTT
-	TRBV19	TRBD1	TRBJ1-5	CASSQRQGMSNQPQHF	TGTGCCAGTAGCCAACGACAGGGTATGAGCAATCAGCCCCAGCATTTT
-	TRBV7-8	-	TRBJ1-1	CASSTSAGLTEAFF	TGTGCCAGCAGCACTAGCGCGGGGCTCACTGAAGCTTTCTTT
-	TRBV30	-	TRBJ1-4	CAWSHGATNEKLFF	TGTGCCTGGAGTCACGGTGCAACTAATGAAAAACTGTTTTTT
-	TRBV7-2	-	TRBJ2-1	CASSLADSRSSYNEQFF	TGTGCCAGCAGCTTAGCGGACTCCCGGAGCTCCTACAATGAGCAGTTCTTC
-	TRBV5-1	-	TRBJ2-2	CASSLAPTGTGELFF	TGCGCCAGCAGCTTGGCCCCGACGGGGACCGGGGAGCTGTTTTTT
-	TRBV2	-	TRBJ1-6	CASSDIYSPLHF	TGTGCCAGCAGTGACATTTATTCACCCCTCCACTTT
-	TRBV14	-	TRBJ2-1	CASSQTMNSYNEQFF	TGTGCCAGCAGCCAGACTATGAACTCCTACAATGAGCAGTTCTTC
-	TRBV15	-	TRBJ1-4	CATSRDAGAPSAQKLFF	TGTGCCACCAGCAGAGATGCTGGGGCGCCTTCAGCACAAAAACTGTTTTTT
-	TRBV29-1	TRBD1	TRBJ2-5	CSVVTGTGRETQYF	TGCAGCGTTGTAACCGGGACAGGGCGTGAGACCCAGTACTTC
-	TRBV7-9	-	TRBJ1-2	CASSLVDRFTNYGYTF	TGTGCCAGCAGCTTGGTAGACAGGTTCACTAACTATGGCTACACCTTC
-	TRBV18	-	TRBJ1-1	CASSRDTPGGEAFF	TGTGCCAGCTCACGGGACACTCCTGGGGGTGAAGCTTTCTTT
-	TRBV27	-	TRBJ1-5	CASSPGGAVSNQPQHF	TGTGCCAGCTCCCCGGGGGGGGCCGTTAGCAATCAGCCCCAGCATTTT
-	TRBV9	TRBD2	TRBJ2-5	CASSVLAGGFQETQYF	TGTGCCAGCAGCGTGCTAGCGGGGGGCTTTCAAGAGACCCAGTACTTC
once	TRBV18	-	TRBJ2-1	CASSPQEAREQFF	TGTGCCAGCTCACCACAGGAGGCCCGGGAGCAGTTCTTC
-	TRBV19	TRBD1	TRBJ1-5	CASSIEGQGQPQHF	TGTGCCAGTAGTATAGAGGGACAGGGTCAGCCCCAGCATTTT
-	TRBV28	-	TRBJ1-2	CASSSPAQANYGYTF	TGTGCCAGCAGCTCCCCGGCCCAGGCGAACTATGGCTACACCTTC
-	TRBV28	TRBD1	TRBJ1-3	CASSSWTGAMENTIYF	TGTGCCAGCAGTTCCTGGACAGGGGCCATGGAAAACACCATATATTTT
-	TRBV6-5	-	TRBJ1-1	CASSYSMPTHGAFF	TGTGCCAGCAGTTACTCGATGCCCACACACGGGGCTTTCTTT
-	TRBV2	TRBD1	TRBJ1-5	CASREDRGSQPQHF	TGTGCCAGCAGAGAGGACAGGGGGAGTCAGCCCCAGCATTTT
-	TRBV2	-	TRBJ2-7	CVTAAPGEQYF	TGTGTCACTGCTGCCCCTGGCGAGCAGTACTTC
-	TRBV27	TRBD1	TRBJ1-6	CASSLVYRGGSPLHF	TGTGCCAGCAGTTTGGTGTACAGGGGAGGATCACCCCTCCACTTT
-	TRBV2	TRBD1	TRBJ1-2	CASSRGGEDYGYTF	TGTGCCAGCAGTAGAGGGGGCGAGGACTATGGCTACACCTTC
-	TRBV24-1	-	TRBJ2-5	CATSDPYPQGEVLETQYF	TGTGCCACCAGTGATCCCTACCCCCAGGGCGAAGTCTTAGAGACCCAGTACTTC
-	TRBV18	TRBD1	TRBJ1-4	CASSPGTGGNEKLFF	TGTGCCAGCTCACCAGGGACAGGAGGGAATGAAAAACTGTTTTTT
-	TRBV29-1	TRBD1	TRBJ1-1	CSTGTGDTEAFF	TGCAGCACGGGGACAGGGGACACTGAAGCTTTCTTT
-	TRBV11-2	TRBD2	TRBJ2-7	CASSLGLALYEQYF	TGTGCCAGCAGCTTGGGACTAGCGTTGTACGAGCAGTACTTC
-	TRBV7-2	-	TRBJ1-5	CASRGQGGQPQHF	TGTGCCAGCAGGGGGCAGGGAGGTCAGCCCCAGCATTTT
few	TRBV28	-	TRBJ2-2	CASSLTGQNTGELFF	TGTGCCAGCAGTCTAACAGGGCAGAACACCGGGGAGCTGTTTTTT
-	TRBV5-8	TRBD1	TRBJ2-7	CASRRGGRLYEQYF	TGTGCCAGCAGAAGAGGGGGCAGGTTGTACGAGCAGTACTTC
-	TRBV2	-	TRBJ1-4	CASLLQAGVEEKLFF	TGTGCCAGCTTACTCCAGGCAGGGGTCGAGGAAAAACTGTTTTTT
-	TRBV29-1	-	TRBJ1-2	CSVVVNNYGYTF	TGCAGCGTTGTAGTCAATAACTATGGCTACACCTTC
-	TRBV4-1	-	TRBJ2-7	CASSQDSIYEQYF	TGCGCCAGCAGCCAAGATTCTATCTACGAGCAGTACTTC
-	TRBV12-5	-	TRBJ2-3	CASGLRGAADTQYF	TGTGCTAGTGGTTTGCGGGGGGCCGCAGATACGCAGTATTTT
-	TRBV11-2	-	TRBJ1-1	CASSLLAGEGGTEAFF	TGTGCCAGCAGCTTACTCGCAGGGGAGGGGGGCACTGAAGCTTTCTTT
-	TRBV20-1	TRBD2	TRBJ2-5	CSASTSGGQETQYF	TGCAGTGCTAGTACCAGCGGGGGACAAGAGACCCAGTACTTC
-	TRBV28	TRBD2	TRBJ2-3	CASSFPPFGVMTGGRDTDTQYF	TGTGCCAGCAGTTTCCCCCCTTTCGGGGTAATGACGGGAGGGCGGGACACAGATACGCAGTATTTT
-	TRBV28	-	TRBJ2-2	CASTVQGITGELFF	TGTGCCAGCACCGTCCAGGGGATCACCGGGGAGCTGTTTTTT
-	TRBV29-1	-	TRBJ2-5	CSVEAQIKETQYF	TGCAGCGTTGAAGCTCAGATAAAAGAGACCCAGTACTTC
few	TRBV30	-	TRBJ1-2	CAWRSRLWGYTF	TGTGCCTGGAGGAGCCGGTTATGGGGCTACACCTTC
-	TRBV19	-	TRBJ1-5	CASSIRQSRGSDQPQHF	TGTGCCAGTAGTATAAGACAATCACGGGGAAGCGACCAGCCCCAGCATTTT
-	TRBV2	TRBD1	TRBJ2-2	CASSHGQGAGELFF	TGTGCCAGCAGCCATGGACAGGGGGCCGGGGAGCTGTTTTTT
-	TRBV18	TRBD1	TRBJ1-5	CASSPEGAGQPQHF	TGTGCCAGCTCACCAGAGGGGGCTGGTCAGCCCCAGCATTTT
-	TRBV13	-	TRBJ1-6	CASSVGNSPLHF	TGTGCCAGCAGCGTCGGGAATTCACCCCTCCACTTT
-	TRBV28	-	TRBJ1-2	CASSLGDTAYGYTF	TGTGCCAGCAGTTTAGGGGACACTGCCTATGGCTACACCTTC